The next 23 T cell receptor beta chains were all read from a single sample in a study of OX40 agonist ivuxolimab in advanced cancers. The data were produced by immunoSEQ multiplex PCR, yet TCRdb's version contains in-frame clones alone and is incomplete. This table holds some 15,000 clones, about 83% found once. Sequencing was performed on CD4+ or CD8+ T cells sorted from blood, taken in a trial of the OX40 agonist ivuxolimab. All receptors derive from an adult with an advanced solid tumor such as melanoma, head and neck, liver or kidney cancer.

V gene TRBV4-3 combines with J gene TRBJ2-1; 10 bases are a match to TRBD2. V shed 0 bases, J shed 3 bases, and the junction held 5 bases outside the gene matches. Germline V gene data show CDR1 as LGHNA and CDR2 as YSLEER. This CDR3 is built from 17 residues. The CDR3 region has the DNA TGCGCCAGCAGCCAAGATACGCGGACTAGCGGCTACAATGAGCAGTTCTTC. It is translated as CASSQDTRTSGYNEQFF.

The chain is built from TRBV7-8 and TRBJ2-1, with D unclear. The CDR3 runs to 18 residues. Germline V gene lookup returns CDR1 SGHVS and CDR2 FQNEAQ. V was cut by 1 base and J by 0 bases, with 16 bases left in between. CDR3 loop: CASSLVPEPSVSYNEQFF. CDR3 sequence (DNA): TGTGCCAGCAGCTTAGTCCCGGAGCCGTCGGTCTCCTACAATGAGCAGTTCTTC.

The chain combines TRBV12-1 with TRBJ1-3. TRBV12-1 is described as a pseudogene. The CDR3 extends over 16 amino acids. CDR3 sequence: CASSSRDVFFGNTIYF. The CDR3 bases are TGTGCCAGCAGCTCCCGGGACGTCTTTTTTGGAAACACCATATATTTT.

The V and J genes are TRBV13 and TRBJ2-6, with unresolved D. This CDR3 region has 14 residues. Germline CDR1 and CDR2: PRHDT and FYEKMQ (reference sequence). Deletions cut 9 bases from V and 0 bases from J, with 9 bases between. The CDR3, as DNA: TGTGCCAGTTCGGTAGTCTCTGGGGCCAACGTCCTGACTTTC. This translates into CASSVVSGANVLTF.

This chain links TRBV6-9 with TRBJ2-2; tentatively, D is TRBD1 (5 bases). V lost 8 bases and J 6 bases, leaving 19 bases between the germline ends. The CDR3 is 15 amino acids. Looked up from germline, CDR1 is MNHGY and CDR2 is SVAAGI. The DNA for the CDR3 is TGTGCCAGCCGCCTAGGGGCTACCGGGTCCGGGGAGCTGTTTTTT. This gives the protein CASRLGATGSGELFF.

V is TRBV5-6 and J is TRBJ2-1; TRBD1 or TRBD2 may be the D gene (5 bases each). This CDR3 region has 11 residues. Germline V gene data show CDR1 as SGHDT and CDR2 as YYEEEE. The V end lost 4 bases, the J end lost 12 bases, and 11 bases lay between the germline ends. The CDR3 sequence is CASSLGGGQFF. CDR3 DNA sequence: TGTGCCAGCAGCCTCGGTGGGGGGCAGTTCTTC.

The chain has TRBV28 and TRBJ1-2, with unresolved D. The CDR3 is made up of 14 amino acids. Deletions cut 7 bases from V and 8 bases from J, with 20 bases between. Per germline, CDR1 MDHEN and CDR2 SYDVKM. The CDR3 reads CASNLIGSLMGYTF. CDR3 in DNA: TGTGCCAGCAACCTAATCGGTAGTCTAATGGGCTACACCTTC.

CDR3 sequence: CASSVEGNYNEQFF. CDR3 coding DNA: TGTGCCAGCAGCGTAGAAGGGAACTACAATGAGCAGTTCTTC. The chain uses TRBV9 and TRBJ2-1; D unclear. The CDR3 runs to 14 residues. The germline V gene encodes CDR1 SGDLS and CDR2 YYNGEE. With 0 bases removed from V and 3 bases from J, the gap between germline ends came to 7 bases. Together with reference TRBV9 and TRBJ2-1, the CDR3 gives the full variable domain: DSGVTQTPKHLITATGQRVTLRCSPRSGDLSVYWYQQSLDQGLQFLIQYYNGEERAKGNILERFSAQQFPDLHSELNLSSLELGDSALYFCASSVEGNYNEQFFGPGTRLTVL.

CDR3 in DNA: TGTGCCAGCAGCGTAGCGTCCCGAAGCACAGATACGCAGTATTTT. It yields the protein CASSVASRSTDTQYF. The rearrangement uses TRBV9 and TRBJ2-3; the D is unclear. Trimming took off 0 bases at V and 0 bases at J, with 8 bases between the two ends. This CDR3 has 15 amino acids. The germline V gene encodes CDR1 SGDLS and CDR2 YYNGEE. The full variable domain, in which reference TRBV9 and TRBJ2-3 provide the parts outside the CDR3, is DSGVTQTPKHLITATGQRVTLRCSPRSGDLSVYWYQQSLDQGLQFLIQYYNGEERAKGNILERFSAQQFPDLHSELNLSSLELGDSALYFCASSVASRSTDTQYFGPGTRLTVL.

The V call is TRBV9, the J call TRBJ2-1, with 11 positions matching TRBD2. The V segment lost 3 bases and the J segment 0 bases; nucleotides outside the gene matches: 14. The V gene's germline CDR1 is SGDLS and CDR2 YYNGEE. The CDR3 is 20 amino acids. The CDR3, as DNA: TGTGCCAGCAGCGAACCTTCCGGGACTAGCGGACGGAGCTCCTACAATGAGCAGTTCTTC. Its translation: CASSEPSGTSGRSSYNEQFF.

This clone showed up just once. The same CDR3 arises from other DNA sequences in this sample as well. CDR3 bases: TGTGCCAGCAGTGAGGGGATGAACACTGAAGCTTTCTTT. This encodes CASSEGMNTEAFF. The chain uses TRBV2 and TRBJ1-1; D unresolved. Trimming left V 3 bases short and J 0 bases short, with 5 bases between. CDR3 size: 13 residues. CDR1 is SNHLY, CDR2 FYNNEI, per germline.

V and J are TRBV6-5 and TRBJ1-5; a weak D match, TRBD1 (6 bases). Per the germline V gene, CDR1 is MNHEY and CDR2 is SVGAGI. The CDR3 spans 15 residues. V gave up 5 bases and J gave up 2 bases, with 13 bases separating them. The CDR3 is CASSLYREGNQPQHF. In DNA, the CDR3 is TGTGCCAGCAGTCTCTACAGGGAGGGCAATCAGCCCCAGCATTTT.

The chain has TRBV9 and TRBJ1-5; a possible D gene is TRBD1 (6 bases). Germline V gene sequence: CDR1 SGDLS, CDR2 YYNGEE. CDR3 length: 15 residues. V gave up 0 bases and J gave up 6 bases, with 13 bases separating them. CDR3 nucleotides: TGTGCCAGCAGCGTAGGGGCAGGGGCTGGTCAGCCCCAGCATTTT. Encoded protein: CASSVGAGAGQPQHF.

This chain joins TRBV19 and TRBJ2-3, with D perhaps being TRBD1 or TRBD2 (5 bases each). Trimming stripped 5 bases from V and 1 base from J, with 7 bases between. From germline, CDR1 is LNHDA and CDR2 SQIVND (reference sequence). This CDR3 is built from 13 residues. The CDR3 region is CASSVGGTDTQYF. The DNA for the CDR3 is TGTGCCAGTAGTGTGGGGGGCACAGATACGCAGTATTTT.

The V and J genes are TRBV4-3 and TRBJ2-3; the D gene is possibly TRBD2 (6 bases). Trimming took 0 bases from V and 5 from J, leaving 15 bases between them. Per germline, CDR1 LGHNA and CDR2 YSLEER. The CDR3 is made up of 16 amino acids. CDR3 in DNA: TGCGCCAGCAGCCAAGACTCGACGGGAGCAGGAGATACGCAGTATTTT. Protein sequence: CASSQDSTGAGDTQYF.

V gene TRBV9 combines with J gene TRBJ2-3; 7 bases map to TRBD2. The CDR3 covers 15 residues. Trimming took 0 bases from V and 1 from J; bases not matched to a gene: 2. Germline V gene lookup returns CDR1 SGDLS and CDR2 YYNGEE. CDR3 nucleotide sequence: TGTGCCAGCAGCGTAGGCCTAGCGGGCACAGATACGCAGTATTTT. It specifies CASSVGLAGTDTQYF.

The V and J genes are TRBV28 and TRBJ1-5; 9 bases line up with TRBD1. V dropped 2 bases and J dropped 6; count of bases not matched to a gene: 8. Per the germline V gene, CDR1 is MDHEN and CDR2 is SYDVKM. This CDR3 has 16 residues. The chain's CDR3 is CASSLRDRVFSQPQHF. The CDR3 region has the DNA TGTGCCAGCAGTTTACGGGACAGGGTTTTTAGTCAGCCCCAGCATTTT.

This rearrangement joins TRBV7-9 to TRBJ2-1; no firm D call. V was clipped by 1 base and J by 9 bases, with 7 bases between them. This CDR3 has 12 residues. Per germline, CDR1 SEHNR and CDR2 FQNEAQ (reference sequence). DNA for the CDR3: TGTGCCAGCAGCTTAGGAGGTTTTGAGCAGTTCTTC. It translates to CASSLGGFEQFF. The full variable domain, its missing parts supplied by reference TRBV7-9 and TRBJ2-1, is DTGVSQNPRHKITKRGQNVTFRCDPISEHNRLYWYRQTLGQGPEFLTYFQNEAQLEKSRLLSDRFSAERPKGSFSTLEIQRTEQGDSAMYLCASSLGGFEQFFGPGTRLTVL.

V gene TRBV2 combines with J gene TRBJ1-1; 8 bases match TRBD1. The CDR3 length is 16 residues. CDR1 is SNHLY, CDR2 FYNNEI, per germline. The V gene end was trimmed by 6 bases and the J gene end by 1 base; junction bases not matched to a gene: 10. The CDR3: CASRPSLQGGNTEAFF. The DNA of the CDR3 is TGTGCCAGCAGGCCCTCACTACAGGGGGGGAACACTGAAGCTTTCTTT.

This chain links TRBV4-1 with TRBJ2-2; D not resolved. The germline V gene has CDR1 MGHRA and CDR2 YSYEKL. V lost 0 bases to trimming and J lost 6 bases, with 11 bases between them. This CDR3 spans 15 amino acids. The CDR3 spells CASSQDLSGAGELFF. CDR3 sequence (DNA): TGCGCCAGCAGCCAAGATCTTTCGGGTGCCGGGGAGCTGTTTTTT.

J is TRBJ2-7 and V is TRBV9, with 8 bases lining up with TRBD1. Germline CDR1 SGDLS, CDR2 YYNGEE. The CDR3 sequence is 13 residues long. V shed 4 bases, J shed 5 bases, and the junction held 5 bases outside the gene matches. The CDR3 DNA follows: TGTGCCAGCAGCTCGACAGGGGAGAACGAGCAGTACTTC. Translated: CASSSTGENEQYF. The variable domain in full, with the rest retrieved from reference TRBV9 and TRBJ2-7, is DSGVTQTPKHLITATGQRVTLRCSPRSGDLSVYWYQQSLDQGLQFLIQYYNGEERAKGNILERFSAQQFPDLHSELNLSSLELGDSALYFCASSSTGENEQYFGPGTRLTVT.

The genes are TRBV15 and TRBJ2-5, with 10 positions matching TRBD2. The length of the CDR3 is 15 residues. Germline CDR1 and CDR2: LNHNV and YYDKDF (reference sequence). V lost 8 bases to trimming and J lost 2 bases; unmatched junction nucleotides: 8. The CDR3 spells CATQERLAGQETQYF. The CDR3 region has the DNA TGTGCCACCCAAGAACGACTAGCGGGTCAAGAGACCCAGTACTTC.

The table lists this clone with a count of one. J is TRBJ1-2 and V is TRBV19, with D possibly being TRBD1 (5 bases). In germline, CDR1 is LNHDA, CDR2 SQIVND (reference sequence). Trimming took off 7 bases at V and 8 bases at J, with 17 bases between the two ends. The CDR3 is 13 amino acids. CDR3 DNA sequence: TGTGCCAGTAACCCGGGGGGTCTCCTCGGCTACACCTTC. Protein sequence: CASNPGGLLGYTF.